This paragraph covers one T cell receptor (beta chain) sequence. What it recognizes is unknown. Treatment reported: 15 to 20 received Ad26.COV2.S at low or high dose, single or two shots; a few received placebo; per-sample allocation not given. Sampling was performed 63 days after the first vaccine or placebo injection. Adults aged 18-55 years in Boston included the donor. Data came from immunoSEQ multiplex PCR; TCRdb stores just in-frame clones and leaves some out. Here the sample spans over 350,000 clones, 80% to 90% being singletons. This sample was included in a study of Ad26.COV2.S vaccination and SARS-CoV-2 variants. Study conclusions and caveats: It was reported that spike-specific CD8+ and CD4+ T cell responses were substantially broad after vaccination. Vaccinated individuals (as opposed to placebo recipients) had higher spike-specific TCR breadth.

The TCR comes from a person aged 18 to 59 who received the Ad26.COV2.S COVID-19 vaccine or a placebo. Sequenced material: peripheral blood, taken in a trial of Ad26.COV2.S vaccine versus placebo.

The CDR3 region is CASSWGGLTDSPLHF. The CDR3 DNA reads TGCGCCAGCAGCTGGGGCGGGTTAACCGATTCACCCCTCCACTTT. The genes are TRBV5-1 and TRBJ1-6; tentatively, D is TRBD1 (5 bases). The germline V gene encodes CDR1 SGHRS and CDR2 YFSETQ. V lost 3 bases to trimming and J lost 8 bases, with 15 bases between them. This CDR3 contains 15 residues. Full variable domain (outside the CDR3, taken from reference TRBV5-1 and TRBJ1-6): KAGVTQTPRYLIKTRGQQVTLSCSPISGHRSVSWYQQTPGQGLQFLFEYFSETQRNKGNFPGRFSGRQFSNSRSEMNVSTLELGDSALYLCASSWGGLTDSPLHFGNGTRLTVT.